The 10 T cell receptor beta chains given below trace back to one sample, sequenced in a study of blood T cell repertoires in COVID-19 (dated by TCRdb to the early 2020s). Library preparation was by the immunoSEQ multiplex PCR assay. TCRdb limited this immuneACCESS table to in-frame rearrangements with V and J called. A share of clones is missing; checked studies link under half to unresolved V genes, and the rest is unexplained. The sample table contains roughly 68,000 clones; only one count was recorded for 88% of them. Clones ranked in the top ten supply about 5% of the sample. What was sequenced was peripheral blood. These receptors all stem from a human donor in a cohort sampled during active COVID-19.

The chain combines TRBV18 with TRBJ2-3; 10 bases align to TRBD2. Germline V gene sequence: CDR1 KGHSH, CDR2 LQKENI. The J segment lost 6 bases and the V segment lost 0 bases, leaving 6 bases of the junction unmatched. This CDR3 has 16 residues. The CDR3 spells CASSPPASGSVDTQYF. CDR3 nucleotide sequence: TGTGCCAGCTCACCACCTGCTAGCGGGAGTGTGGATACGCAGTATTTT.

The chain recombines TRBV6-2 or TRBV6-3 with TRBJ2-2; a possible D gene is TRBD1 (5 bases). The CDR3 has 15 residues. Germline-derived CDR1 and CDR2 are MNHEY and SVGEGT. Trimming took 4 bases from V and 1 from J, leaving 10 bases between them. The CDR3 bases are TGTGCCAGCAGTTCCAGGGTACAGAACACCGGGGAGCTGTTTTTT. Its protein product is CASSSRVQNTGELFF.

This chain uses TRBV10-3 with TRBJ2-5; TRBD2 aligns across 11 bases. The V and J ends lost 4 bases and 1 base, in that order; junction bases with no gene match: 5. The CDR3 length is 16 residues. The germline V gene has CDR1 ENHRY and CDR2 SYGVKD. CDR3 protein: CAISGGSGGVQETQYF. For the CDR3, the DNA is TGTGCCATCAGTGGGGGTAGCGGGGGGGTCCAAGAGACCCAGTACTTC.

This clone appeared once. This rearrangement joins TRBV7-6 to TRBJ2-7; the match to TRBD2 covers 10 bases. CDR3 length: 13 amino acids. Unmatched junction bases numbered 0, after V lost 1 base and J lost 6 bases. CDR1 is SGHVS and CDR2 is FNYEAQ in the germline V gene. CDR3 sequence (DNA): TGTGCCAGCAGCTTAGGGACTAGCGGCGAGCAGTACTTC. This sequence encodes CASSLGTSGEQYF.

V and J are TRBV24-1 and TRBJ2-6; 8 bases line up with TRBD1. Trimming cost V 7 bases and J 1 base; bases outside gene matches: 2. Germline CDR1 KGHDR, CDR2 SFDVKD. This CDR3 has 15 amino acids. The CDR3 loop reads CATSHRGSGANVLTF. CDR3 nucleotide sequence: TGTGCCACCAGCCACAGGGGGTCTGGGGCCAACGTCCTGACTTTC.

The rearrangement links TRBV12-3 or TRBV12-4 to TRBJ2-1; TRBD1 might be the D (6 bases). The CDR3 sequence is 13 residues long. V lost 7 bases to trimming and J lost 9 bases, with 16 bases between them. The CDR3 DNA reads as TGTGCCAGCAACAGGGAGCGGATGGGTGAGCAGTTCTTC. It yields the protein CASNRERMGEQFF.

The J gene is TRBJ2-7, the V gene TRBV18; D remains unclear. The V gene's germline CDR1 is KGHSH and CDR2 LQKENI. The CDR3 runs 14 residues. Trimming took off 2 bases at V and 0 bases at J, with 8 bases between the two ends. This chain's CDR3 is CASSPGPNSYEQYF. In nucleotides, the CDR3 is TGTGCCAGCTCACCAGGGCCCAACTCCTACGAGCAGTACTTC.

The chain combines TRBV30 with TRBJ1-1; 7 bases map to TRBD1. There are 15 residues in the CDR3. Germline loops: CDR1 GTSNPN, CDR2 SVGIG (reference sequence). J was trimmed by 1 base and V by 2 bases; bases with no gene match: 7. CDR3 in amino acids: CAWSTPDRRNTEAFF. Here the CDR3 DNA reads TGTGCCTGGAGTACCCCGGACAGGCGGAACACTGAAGCTTTCTTT.

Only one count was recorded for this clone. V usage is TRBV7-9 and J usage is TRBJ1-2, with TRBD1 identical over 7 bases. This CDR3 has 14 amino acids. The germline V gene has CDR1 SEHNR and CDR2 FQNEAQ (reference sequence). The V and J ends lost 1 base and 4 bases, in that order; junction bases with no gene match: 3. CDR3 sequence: CASSLGTGLYGYTF. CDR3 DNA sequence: TGTGCCAGCAGCTTAGGGACAGGCCTCTATGGCTACACCTTC.

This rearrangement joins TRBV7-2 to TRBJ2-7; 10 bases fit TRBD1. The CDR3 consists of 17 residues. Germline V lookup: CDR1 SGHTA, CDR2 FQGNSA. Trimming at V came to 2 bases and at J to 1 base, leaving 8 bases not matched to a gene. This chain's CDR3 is CASSLRSGQGISYEQYF. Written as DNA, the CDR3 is TGTGCCAGCAGCTTAAGGTCGGGACAGGGGATTTCCTACGAGCAGTACTTC.